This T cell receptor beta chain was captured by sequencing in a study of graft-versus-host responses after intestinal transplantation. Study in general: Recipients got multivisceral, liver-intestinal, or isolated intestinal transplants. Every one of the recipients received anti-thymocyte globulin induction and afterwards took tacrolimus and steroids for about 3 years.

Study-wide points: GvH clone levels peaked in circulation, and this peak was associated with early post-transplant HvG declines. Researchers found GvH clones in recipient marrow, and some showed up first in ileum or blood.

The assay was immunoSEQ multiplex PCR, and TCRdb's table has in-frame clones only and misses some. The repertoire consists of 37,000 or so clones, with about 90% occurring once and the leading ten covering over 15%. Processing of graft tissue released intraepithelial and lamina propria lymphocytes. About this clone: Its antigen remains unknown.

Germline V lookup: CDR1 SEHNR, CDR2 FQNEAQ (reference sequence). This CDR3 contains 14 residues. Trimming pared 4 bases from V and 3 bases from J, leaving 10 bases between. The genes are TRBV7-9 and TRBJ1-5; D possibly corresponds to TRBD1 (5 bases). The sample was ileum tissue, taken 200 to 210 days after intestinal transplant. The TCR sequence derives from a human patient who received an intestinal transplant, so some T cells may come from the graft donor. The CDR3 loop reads CASSSWGTNQPQHF. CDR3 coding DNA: TGTGCCAGCAGCTCGTGGGGGACCAATCAGCCCCAGCATTTT.